Below are 16 T cell receptor beta chains sequenced from a single sample in a study of cytomegalovirus exposure and HLA in healthy donors. Primers for the PCR totalled 60 Vbeta and 13 Jbeta. Some clones are missing from TCRdb's copy, which holds only in-frame ones; the method was immunoSEQ multiplex PCR. The sample includes about 180,000 clones, under 90% seen only once; the top ten take approximately 6.7%. The material sequenced was PBMCs. These receptors all come from a man aged 25-40 years in good health and CMV-seropositive.

The chain is built from TRBV5-1 and TRBJ2-5; D is unresolved. The CDR3 is made up of 14 amino acids. Looked up from germline, CDR1 is SGHRS and CDR2 is YFSETQ. V lost 4 bases and J lost 5, with 15 bases in between. CDR3: CASSREPSGETQYF. In nucleotides, the CDR3 is TGCGCCAGCAGCAGAGAACCTAGTGGTGAGACCCAGTACTTC.

The J gene is TRBJ2-5, the V gene TRBV7-2, with 8 bases lining up with TRBD2. The better agreement between TRBJ2-7 and the DNA end casts doubt on the J call. Germline V gives CDR1 SGHTA, CDR2 FQGNSA. This CDR3 contains 15 residues. CDR3 sequence reads: CASSSLAGVAYEQYF. The CDR3 region has the DNA TGTGCCAGCAGCTCCCTAGCGGGTGTAGCCTACGAGCAGTACTTC.

This clone qualifies as medium-sized. The CDR3 loop is CASSEAETGGYEQYF. CDR3 sequence (DNA): TGTGCCAGCAGTGAAGCGGAGACAGGGGGCTACGAGCAGTACTTC. This chain joins TRBV6-1 and TRBJ2-7; 9 positions agree with TRBD1. The V segment lost 0 bases and the J segment 3 bases; nucleotides outside the gene matches: 3. Germline CDR1 is MNHNS and CDR2 is SASEGT. This CDR3 is built from 15 residues.

A single count supports this clone. CDR3 sequence reads: CASTGSADTDTQYF. CDR3 in DNA: TGTGCCAGCACCGGTAGCGCTGACACAGATACGCAGTATTTT. This sequence joins TRBV2 and TRBJ2-3; a possible D gene is TRBD2 (5 bases). This CDR3 is 14 amino acids long. V lost 7 bases and J 2 bases, leaving 13 bases between the germline ends. CDR1 SNHLY and CDR2 FYNNEI come from the germline V gene.

The chain links TRBV2 to TRBJ1-4; 7 nucleotides agree with TRBD1. The trim removed 6 bases at V and 4 bases at J, leaving 8 bases unmatched. The CDR3 totals 15 residues. Germline-derived CDR1 and CDR2 are SNHLY and FYNNEI. CDR3 sequence: CASSKGQADNEKLFF. The CDR3 nucleotides are TGTGCCAGCAGCAAAGGACAGGCAGATAATGAAAAACTGTTTTTT.

The rearrangement links TRBV6-5 to TRBJ2-7, with D possibly matching TRBD1 (7 bases). Germline V lookup: CDR1 MNHEY, CDR2 SVGAGI. Deletions cut 6 bases from V and 3 bases from J, with 12 bases between. This CDR3 is 13 amino acids long. Here the CDR3 reads CASRRGQNYEQYF. CDR3 coding DNA: TGTGCCAGCAGGCGGGGACAGAACTACGAGCAGTACTTC.

The chain links TRBV7-8 to TRBJ2-5, with TRBD2 matching 8 bases. J gave up 2 bases and V 1 base, and 3 bases lay outside the gene matches. Germline V gives CDR1 SGHVS, CDR2 FQNEAQ. This CDR3 spans 15 amino acids. The CDR3 region has the DNA TGTGCCAGCAGCTTAGAGGCTAGCGGGCAAGAGACCCAGTACTTC. Translating gives CASSLEASGQETQYF.

Note on this clone: The sample carries other DNA sequences with the same CDR3. The chain employs TRBV27 and TRBJ1-1, with D unclear. The CDR3 totals 14 residues. V was shortened by 3 bases and J by 0 bases, with 8 bases between the two germline ends. The germline V gene encodes CDR1 MNHEY and CDR2 SMNVEV (reference sequence). The CDR3 DNA reads TGTGCCAGCAGTTTTGCGGGGATGAACACTGAAGCTTTCTTT. It translates to CASSFAGMNTEAFF.

The CDR3 coding sequence is TGTGCCAGCAGCTCCGGGACAGGGGACTATGGCTACACCTTC. Translation gives CASSSGTGDYGYTF. This chain connects TRBV6-4 to TRBJ1-2, with 10 bases that match TRBD1. Trimming at V came to 6 bases and at J to 3 bases, leaving 4 bases not matched to a gene. CDR1 MRHNA and CDR2 SNTAGT come from the germline V gene. CDR3 size: 14 residues.

The rearrangement uses TRBV11-3 and TRBJ1-4, with 10 bases lining up with TRBD1. V was clipped by 4 bases and J by 6 bases; unmatched bases: 5. The V gene's germline CDR1 is SGHNT and CDR2 YENEEA. The CDR3 has 15 amino acids. CDR3 sequence (DNA): TGTGCCAGCAGCTCTCGACAGGGGGCTCATGAAAAACTGTTTTTT. Its protein is CASSSRQGAHEKLFF.

This chain connects TRBV7-9 to TRBJ2-1; TRBD2 aligns across 7 bases. The V and J ends lost 6 bases and 4 bases, in that order; junction bases with no gene match: 6. Germline lookup yields CDR1 SEHNR and CDR2 FQNEAQ (reference sequence). The CDR3 length is 14 residues. The CDR3 region is CASRPRTSYNEQFF. The CDR3 region has the DNA TGTGCCAGCAGGCCGAGGACTAGTTACAATGAGCAGTTCTTC.

This chain joins TRBV11-2 and TRBJ1-1; D is unclear. The V gene's germline CDR1 is SGHAT and CDR2 FQNNGV. V was trimmed by 6 bases and J by 2 bases, leaving 16 bases between them. The CDR3 is made up of 15 amino acids. Here the CDR3 DNA reads TGTGCCAGCAGACCCCAAGAGATTTTTAACACTGAAGCTTTCTTT. The encoded protein is CASRPQEIFNTEAFF.

This clone has just one count. CDR3 amino acids: CASSELAGASGELFF. CDR3 bases: TGTGCCAGCAGTGAACTAGCGGGAGCGTCTGGGGAGCTGTTTTTT. The chain combines TRBV2 with TRBJ2-2, with 10 bases matching TRBD2. Germline CDR1 reads SNHLY; CDR2 reads FYNNEI. V shed 2 bases and J 8 bases; nucleotides not matched to a gene: 5. The CDR3 extends over 15 amino acids.

The chain combines TRBV6-5 with TRBJ2-7; the D gene is possibly TRBD2 (5 bases). Trimming took 7 bases from V and 6 from J, leaving 10 bases between them. This CDR3 comprises 11 residues. The germline V gene has CDR1 MNHEY and CDR2 SVGAGI. CDR3 sequence (DNA): TGTGCCAGCACCTCGAGCGGCGAGCAGTACTTC. Protein sequence: CASTSSGEQYF.

This chain links TRBV6-5 with TRBJ2-7; D perhaps matches TRBD2 (7 bases). Trimming took off 7 bases at V and 1 base at J, with 14 bases between the two ends. Germline V gene sequence: CDR1 MNHEY, CDR2 SVGAGI. This CDR3 has 14 amino acids. The CDR3 is CASTQRGGSYEQYF. DNA for the CDR3: TGTGCCAGCACACAGAGGGGGGGTTCCTACGAGCAGTACTTC.

This clone was seen once. This sequence joins TRBV15 and TRBJ1-1; weak D call: TRBD1 (5 bases). V was trimmed by 0 bases and J by 1 base, leaving 18 bases between them. The CDR3 totals 18 residues. CDR1 is LNHNV, CDR2 YYDKDF, per germline (reference sequence). CDR3 coding DNA: TGTGCCACCAGCAGAGATCGGCTTCTTATGGGGCAGAACACTGAAGCTTTCTTT. This codes for CATSRDRLLMGQNTEAFF.